The rows below give T cell receptor beta chains drawn from one sample of a study of neoadjuvant nivolumab and ipilimumab in lung cancer. Repertoires were generated with immunoSEQ multiplex PCR, while TCRdb's copy carries only in-frame clones and drops some. The table has about 18,000 clones, over 80% seen once. The sample here was peripheral blood, taken before neoadjuvant nivolumab, alone or with ipilimumab. The source is an adult with non-small cell lung cancer. Both conserved end residues are part of each CDR3. The order of the fields is V gene, J gene, clone size, D gene, CDR3 length, CDR3 DNA, CDR3 protein. A D gene is named only where the DNA matches it firmly. Size tells how often a clone was seen (once, few, many) or the class of an expanded clone, and some rows leave it out.

v_gene: TRBV6-5
j_gene: TRBJ2-7
abundance: .
d_gene: .
len: 15
CDR3nt: TGTGCCAGCAGACCCTCAATATCCGGGTCCTACGAGCAGTACTTC
CDR3aa: CASRPSISGSYEQYF

v_gene: TRBV18
j_gene: TRBJ1-3
abundance: .
d_gene: .
len: 14
CDR3nt: TGTGCCAGCTCACCAGGGGTACCGGGAAACACCATATATTTT
CDR3aa: CASSPGVPGNTIYF

v_gene: TRBV25-1
j_gene: TRBJ1-1
abundance: .
d_gene: .
len: 11
CDR3nt: TGTGCCAGCAGTGCGGGGACTGAAGCTTTCTTT
CDR3aa: CASSAGTEAFF

v_gene: TRBV7-9
j_gene: TRBJ1-1
abundance: .
d_gene: TRBD1
len: 14
CDR3nt: TGTGCCAGCAGCGGCCGGACAGGCTACACTGAAGCTTTCTTT
CDR3aa: CASSGRTGYTEAFF

v_gene: TRBV11-2
j_gene: TRBJ1-1
abundance: .
d_gene: .
len: 12
CDR3nt: TGTGCCAGCAGCTTAGAGACGCGTGAAGCTTTCTTT
CDR3aa: CASSLETREAFF

v_gene: TRBV5-6
j_gene: TRBJ1-1
abundance: .
d_gene: .
len: 15
CDR3nt: TGTGCCAGCAGCTTGATCGGGGTTATGAACACTGAAGCTTTCTTT
CDR3aa: CASSLIGVMNTEAFF

v_gene: TRBV7-9
j_gene: TRBJ2-1
abundance: few
d_gene: TRBD2
len: 14
CDR3nt: TGTGCCAGCAGCTTAGGTAGCGGGAGGGGTGAGCAGTTCTTC
CDR3aa: CASSLGSGRGEQFF

v_gene: TRBV18
j_gene: TRBJ1-2
abundance: .
d_gene: .
len: 13
CDR3nt: TGTGCCAGCTCACCCTTGGACGGCTATGGCTACACCTTC
CDR3aa: CASSPLDGYGYTF

v_gene: TRBV11-1
j_gene: TRBJ2-7
abundance: .
d_gene: TRBD2
len: 14
CDR3nt: TGTGCCAGCAGCTGGGAGGGCGGCTACTACGAGCAGTACTTC
CDR3aa: CASSWEGGYYEQYF

v_gene: TRBV18
j_gene: TRBJ1-4
abundance: .
d_gene: .
len: 16
CDR3nt: TGTGCCAGCTCACCAAAGTCGGGGGGCGCGAATGAAAAACTGTTTTTT
CDR3aa: CASSPKSGGANEKLFF

v_gene: TRBV7-2
j_gene: TRBJ2-7
abundance: .
d_gene: .
len: 15
CDR3nt: TGTGCCAGCAGCTTAGGGGGAGGTTTCTCCTACGAGCAGTACTTC
CDR3aa: CASSLGGGFSYEQYF

v_gene: TRBV6-1
j_gene: TRBJ1-5
abundance: .
d_gene: .
len: 13
CDR3nt: TGTGCCAGCAGCCCTCGGCGTGGTCAGCCCCAGCATTTT
CDR3aa: CASSPRRGQPQHF

v_gene: TRBV6-5
j_gene: TRBJ2-2
abundance: once
d_gene: TRBD2
len: 15
CDR3nt: TGTGCCAGCAGTTACGCGACGGGAGGCCACGGGGAGCTGTTTTTT
CDR3aa: CASSYATGGHGELFF

v_gene: TRBV6-6
j_gene: TRBJ1-5
abundance: once
d_gene: .
len: 15
CDR3nt: TGTGCCAGCAGCGCCGGGAGGGGAAGCAATCAGCCCCAGCATTTT
CDR3aa: CASSAGRGSNQPQHF

v_gene: TRBV28
j_gene: TRBJ1-5
abundance: .
d_gene: .
len: 15
CDR3nt: TGTGCCAGCAGTTTGGCCACCGTTAGCAATCAGCCCCAGCATTTT
CDR3aa: CASSLATVSNQPQHF

v_gene: TRBV7-2
j_gene: TRBJ2-5
abundance: .
d_gene: TRBD2
len: 16
CDR3nt: TGTGCCAGCAGCTTATTCCCCGCGGGGGATCAAGAGACCCAGTACTTC
CDR3aa: CASSLFPAGDQETQYF

v_gene: TRBV2
j_gene: TRBJ2-7
abundance: few
d_gene: TRBD2
len: 12
CDR3nt: TGTGCCAGCAGCGGGACTAGCGGTGTGCAGTACTTC
CDR3aa: CASSGTSGVQYF

v_gene: TRBV19
j_gene: TRBJ2-1
abundance: .
d_gene: .
len: 11
CDR3nt: TGTGCCAGTACGGACAGTCTCAAGCAGTTCTTC
CDR3aa: CASTDSLKQFF

v_gene: TRBV7-9
j_gene: TRBJ2-7
abundance: .
d_gene: .
len: 13
CDR3nt: TGTGCCAGCAGCTCCGTCGGGTCCTACGAGCAGTACTTC
CDR3aa: CASSSVGSYEQYF

v_gene: TRBV7-3
j_gene: TRBJ2-2
abundance: .
d_gene: TRBD2
len: 18
CDR3nt: TGTGCCAGCAGCTTATGGGCTAGCGGGAGAGGTAACACCGGGGAGCTGTTTTTT
CDR3aa: CASSLWASGRGNTGELFF

v_gene: TRBV18
j_gene: TRBJ2-1
abundance: .
d_gene: TRBD2
len: 13
CDR3nt: TGTGCCAGCTCAACCGGGACTAGCAGTGAGCAGTTCTTC
CDR3aa: CASSTGTSSEQFF

v_gene: TRBV7-6
j_gene: TRBJ2-7
abundance: medium-sized
d_gene: .
len: 16
CDR3nt: TGTGCCAGCAGCTTAGACCCCGGCAGTGCGACCTACGAGCAGTACTTC
CDR3aa: CASSLDPGSATYEQYF

v_gene: TRBV5-1
j_gene: TRBJ2-3
abundance: .
d_gene: TRBD2
len: 14
CDR3nt: TGCGCCAGCAGCTTGGCCCCGGGAGGGGATACGCAGTATTTT
CDR3aa: CASSLAPGGDTQYF

v_gene: TRBV11-3
j_gene: TRBJ1-1
abundance: .
d_gene: .
len: 13
CDR3nt: TGTGCCAGCAGTTTAGGCGGGGAGGGTGAAGCTTTCTTT
CDR3aa: CASSLGGEGEAFF

v_gene: TRBV5-1
j_gene: TRBJ2-1
abundance: .
d_gene: .
len: 17
CDR3nt: TGCGCCAGCAGCCCAGGGGGGGACCTCAACTCCTACAATGAGCAGTTCTTC
CDR3aa: CASSPGGDLNSYNEQFF

v_gene: TRBV5-1
j_gene: TRBJ2-3
abundance: .
d_gene: .
len: 14
CDR3nt: TGCGCCAGCAGCTTGGTGGGTTTCGCAGATACGCAGTATTTT
CDR3aa: CASSLVGFADTQYF

v_gene: TRBV28
j_gene: TRBJ2-3
abundance: .
d_gene: TRBD2
len: 15
CDR3nt: TGTGCCAGCAGTTTAGTAGCGGGAGGGGGAGATACGCAGTATTTT
CDR3aa: CASSLVAGGGDTQYF

v_gene: TRBV18
j_gene: TRBJ2-2
abundance: .
d_gene: TRBD1
len: 14
CDR3nt: TGTGCCAGCTCACCACGACAGGGCACCGGGGAGCTGTTTTTT
CDR3aa: CASSPRQGTGELFF

v_gene: TRBV10-3
j_gene: TRBJ2-5
abundance: .
d_gene: TRBD1
len: 14
CDR3nt: TGTGCCATCAGTGAGGCAGGGGGCGCGGAGACCCAGTACTTC
CDR3aa: CAISEAGGAETQYF

v_gene: TRBV18
j_gene: TRBJ2-1
abundance: .
d_gene: .
len: 13
CDR3nt: TGTGCCAGCACACCGGGACTGTACAATGAGCAGTTCTTC
CDR3aa: CASTPGLYNEQFF

v_gene: TRBV1
j_gene: TRBJ1-5
abundance: .
d_gene: .
len: 17
CDR3nt: TGCACCAGCAGCCAAGCTAGGACGGGTAGCCCCGCAGGGCCCCAGCATTTT
CDR3aa: CTSSQARTGSPAGPQHF

v_gene: TRBV11-2
j_gene: TRBJ1-2
abundance: .
d_gene: TRBD1
len: 13
CDR3nt: TGTGCCAGCAGCTCTGGACAGGTCTATGGCTACACCTTC
CDR3aa: CASSSGQVYGYTF

v_gene: TRBV9
j_gene: TRBJ2-3
abundance: .
d_gene: .
len: 16
CDR3nt: TGTGCCAGCAGCGTAGAGGCTAGCACAAGGAGGGATACGCAGTATTTT
CDR3aa: CASSVEASTRRDTQYF

v_gene: TRBV29-1
j_gene: TRBJ2-3
abundance: .
d_gene: .
len: 13
CDR3nt: TGCAGCGTTGAAGATGAGGGTGCAGATACGCAGTATTTT
CDR3aa: CSVEDEGADTQYF

v_gene: TRBV14
j_gene: TRBJ2-3
abundance: once
d_gene: .
len: 14
CDR3nt: TGTGCCAGCAGCCAAACAATGAGCACAGATACGCAGTATTTT
CDR3aa: CASSQTMSTDTQYF